Each of the 30 T cell receptor beta chains below was sequenced from the same sample in a study of T cell responses to AZD1222 COVID-19 vaccine. Method: immunoSEQ multiplex PCR; TCRdb's copy keeps in-frame clones and lacks some. This sample has about 160,000 clones, with about 89% found just once. The starting material was peripheral blood, obtained on day 0 of AZD1222 vaccination. Receptors originate from an adult in good health.

The chain recombines TRBV19 with TRBJ1-5; weak D call: TRBD1 (6 bases). CDR1 is LNHDA and CDR2 is SQIVND in the germline V gene (reference sequence). V was clipped by 7 bases and J by 1 base, with 14 bases between them. This CDR3 comprises 15 residues. This chain's CDR3 is CASTIGGMSNQPQHF. DNA of the CDR3: TGTGCCAGTACCATAGGGGGGATGAGCAATCAGCCCCAGCATTTT.

The chain recombines TRBV6-5 with TRBJ2-5, with D unresolved. V lost 2 bases and J 1 base, leaving 8 bases between the germline ends. Germline-derived CDR1 and CDR2 are MNHEY and SVGAGI. The CDR3 is 14 residues long. CDR3 loop: CASSYGQLQETQYF. The CDR3 nucleotides read TGTGCCAGCAGTTACGGGCAGCTCCAAGAGACCCAGTACTTC.

J is TRBJ2-6 and V is TRBV15, with 7 bases lining up with TRBD1. Germline V gene data show CDR1 as LNHNV and CDR2 as YYDKDF (reference sequence). This CDR3 is built from 17 residues. With V trimmed by 2 bases and J by 1 base, 5 bases remained unmatched. The CDR3 loop reads CATSRFLQGSGANVLTF. For the CDR3, the DNA is TGTGCCACCAGCAGATTTTTACAGGGGTCTGGGGCCAACGTCCTGACTTTC.

The gene calls are TRBV29-1 and TRBJ1-2; 11 nucleotides align to TRBD1. The CDR3 extends over 16 amino acids. The V segment lost 4 bases and the J segment 2 bases; nucleotides outside the gene matches: 9. The germline CDR1 and CDR2 sequences are SQVTM and ANQGSEA. The DNA for the CDR3 is TGCAGCGTTGTCCCGGCGGACAGGGGGCGAAACTATGGCTACACCTTC. It specifies CSVVPADRGRNYGYTF.

The chain joins TRBV7-3 to TRBJ2-2; D remains ambiguous. Germline assignment: CDR1 SGHTA and CDR2 FQGTGA. This CDR3 is built from 14 residues. V was shortened by 6 bases and J by 0 bases, with 8 bases between the two germline ends. The CDR3 DNA is TGTGCCAGCAGACAGATCACGAACACCGGGGAGCTGTTTTTT. Translating gives CASRQITNTGELFF. Variable domain in full (rest from reference TRBV7-3 and TRBJ2-2): GAGVSQTPSNKVTEKGKYVELRCDPISGHTALYWYRQSLGQGPEFLIYFQGTGAADDSGLPNDRFFAVRPEGSVSTLKIQRTERGDSAVYLCASRQITNTGELFFGEGSRLTVL.

The chain is built from TRBV18 and TRBJ2-7; D might be TRBD1 or TRBD2, each matching 5 bases. This CDR3 spans 14 amino acids. Deletions cut 2 bases from V and 0 bases from J, with 8 bases between. Germline V gene data show CDR1 as KGHSH and CDR2 as LQKENI. CDR3 sequence: CASSPGGTSYEQYF. Written as DNA, the CDR3 is TGTGCCAGCTCACCAGGGGGTACCTCCTACGAGCAGTACTTC.

The sample holds one count of this clone. V usage is TRBV10-3 and J usage is TRBJ2-7; 7 bases agree with TRBD1. The V and J ends lost 2 bases and 3 bases, in that order; junction bases with no gene match: 1. Germline V gives CDR1 ENHRY, CDR2 SYGVKD. The CDR3 covers 13 residues. Written as DNA, the CDR3 is TGTGCCATCAGTGAGAACAGGGGCTACGAGCAGTACTTC. Translation: CAISENRGYEQYF.

The rearrangement links TRBV14 to TRBJ2-7, with TRBD1 identical over 7 bases. The V segment lost 0 bases and the J segment 1 base; nucleotides outside the gene matches: 3. This CDR3 has 15 amino acids. Germline CDR1 is SGHDN and CDR2 is FVKESK. In DNA, the CDR3 is TGTGCCAGCAGCCAAGATGTGGGACAGTCCTACGAGCAGTACTTC. It specifies CASSQDVGQSYEQYF. Drawing the rest from reference TRBV14 and TRBJ2-7, the complete variable domain is EAGVTQFPSHSVIEKGQTVTLRCDPISGHDNLYWYRRVMGKEIKFLLHFVKESKQDESGMPNNRFLAERTGGTYSTLKVQPAELEDSGVYFCASSQDVGQSYEQYFGPGTRLTVT.

The chain recombines TRBV5-5 with TRBJ1-5; D is unclear. Germline lookup yields CDR1 SGHKS and CDR2 YYEKEE (reference sequence). This CDR3 has 15 amino acids. V dropped 4 bases and J dropped 6 bases, with 17 bases sitting between them. CDR3 in DNA: TGTGCCAGCAGCCGACGTCCCGAGGATGGTCAGCCCCAGCATTTT. Translation gives CASSRRPEDGQPQHF.

The V call is TRBV5-4, the J call TRBJ1-1; TRBD1 agrees at 8 bases. The CDR3 covers 15 residues. Trimming at V came to 4 bases and at J to 5 bases, leaving 10 bases not matched to a gene. CDR1 is SGHNT and CDR2 is YYREEE in the germline V gene (reference sequence). For the CDR3, the DNA is TGTGCCAGCAGCGTCCCATCAGGGGGCAGTACTGAAGCTTTCTTT. Translating it yields CASSVPSGGSTEAFF.

This chain joins TRBV4-1 and TRBJ2-3; possibly TRBD1 for D (5 bases). CDR3 length: 16 amino acids. The germline CDR1 and CDR2 sequences are MGHRA and YSYEKL. Trimming shortened V by 0 bases and J by 5 bases, and 15 bases separated the two germline ends. CDR3 amino acids: CASSQEGRASGDTQYF. CDR3 coding DNA: TGCGCCAGCAGCCAAGAGGGCAGGGCGTCAGGAGATACGCAGTATTTT.

The genes are TRBV5-6 and TRBJ2-1; 7 bases fit TRBD1. This CDR3 contains 12 residues. CDR1 is SGHDT, CDR2 YYEEEE, per germline. The V segment lost 4 bases and the J segment 6 bases; nucleotides outside the gene matches: 1. The CDR3 sequence is CASSRDSNEQFF. The CDR3 DNA sequence: TGTGCCAGCAGCCGGGACAGCAATGAGCAGTTCTTC.

The chain couples TRBV7-2 to TRBJ1-6; 7 bases line up with TRBD1. CDR1 SGHTA and CDR2 FQGNSA come from the germline V gene. The CDR3 length is 16 residues. V shed 4 bases, J shed 5 bases, and the junction held 8 bases outside the gene matches. CDR3 sequence reads: CASSSTGTANNSPLHF. CDR3 nucleotide sequence: TGTGCCAGCAGCTCGACCGGGACAGCGAATAATTCACCCCTCCACTTT.

The chain has TRBV6-1 and TRBJ1-4; no definite D call. The CDR3 loop spans 13 amino acids. Per germline, CDR1 MNHNS and CDR2 SASEGT. With 3 bases removed from V and 7 bases from J, the gap between germline ends came to 9 bases. This CDR3 is CASSELGSEKLFF. CDR3 DNA sequence: TGTGCCAGCAGTGAGTTAGGGTCTGAAAAACTGTTTTTT.

The chain employs TRBV6-2 or TRBV6-3 and TRBJ2-7, with 9 bases lining up with TRBD1. With 5 bases clipped from V and 6 bases from J, the junction kept 11 bases outside the gene matches. Germline CDR1 is MNHEY and CDR2 is SVGEGT. The CDR3 totals 15 residues. CDR3 coding DNA: TGTGCCAGCAGTCGACGACAGGGGGGGCCGGGCGAGCAGTACTTC. Translating it yields CASSRRQGGPGEQYF.

The rearrangement links TRBV14 to TRBJ2-1, with TRBD2 matching 10 bases. The CDR3 sequence is 14 residues long. J lost 10 bases, V lost 1 base, and 4 bases had no gene match. CDR1 and CDR2 from the germline V gene are SGHDN and FVKESK. Here the CDR3 DNA reads TGTGCCAGCAGCCAAGCCCCGACTAGCGGGGAGCAGTTCTTC. Protein product: CASSQAPTSGEQFF.

The chain combines TRBV19 with TRBJ2-3, with D maybe TRBD1 (5 bases). Trimming stripped 6 bases from V and 6 bases from J, with 13 bases between. Germline CDR1 is LNHDA and CDR2 is SQIVND (reference sequence). This CDR3 comprises 13 residues. The DNA of the CDR3 is TGTGCCAGTAGGAATCCAGGGATGGATACGCAGTATTTT. Translation: CASRNPGMDTQYF.

The chain links TRBV7-2 to TRBJ2-7, with a possible D match to TRBD1 (5 bases). Germline values: CDR1 SGHTA, CDR2 FQGNSA. The V end was cut by 2 bases, the J end by 2 bases, with 13 bases between. CDR3 length: 15 residues. DNA for the CDR3: TGTGCCAGCAGCTTACGACAGCTAGGGGCCTACGAGCAGTACTTC. It codes for CASSLRQLGAYEQYF.

The chain is built from TRBV12-5 and TRBJ1-2; TRBD1 agrees at 10 bases. The CDR3 runs 14 residues. The ends lost 6 bases at V and 6 bases at J; junction bases unmatched: 7. CDR1 and CDR2 (germline): LGHNT, FRNRAP. The CDR3 is CASGLTGGSDGYTF. In nucleotides, the CDR3 is TGTGCTAGTGGATTGACAGGGGGCAGTGATGGCTACACCTTC.

V usage is TRBV4-3 and J usage is TRBJ1-6, with TRBD1 matching over 9 bases. There are 15 residues in the CDR3. Germline V lookup: CDR1 LGHNA, CDR2 YSLEER. Trimming removed 4 bases from V and 5 bases from J; junction bases left unmatched: 3. The CDR3 here is CASSPGQGNNSPLHF. CDR3 nucleotides: TGCGCCAGCAGCCCCGGACAGGGGAATAATTCACCCCTCCACTTT.

CDR3 protein: CASSLGTLDEQYF. CDR3 DNA sequence: TGTGCCAGCAGTCTCGGGACCCTCGACGAGCAGTACTTC. This chain uses TRBV28 with TRBJ2-7; the D gene could be TRBD1 or TRBD2 (5 bases each). V was cut by 5 bases and J by 5 bases, with 13 bases left in between. The V gene's germline CDR1 is MDHEN and CDR2 SYDVKM. CDR3 length: 13 residues.

About this clone itself: A junction end diverges from the germline sequence, so it may reflect a read error. The chain joins TRBV7-2 to TRBJ1-1, with a tentative D call TRBD1 (5 bases). CDR1 is SGHTA and CDR2 is FQGNSA in the germline V gene. The CDR3 covers 14 residues. CDR3 protein: CASSLDWGNPEAFF. In nucleotides, the CDR3 is TGTGCCAGCAGCTTAGACTGGGGGAACCCTGAAGCTTTCTTT.

This chain uses TRBV28 with TRBJ1-6; D is unclear. The CDR3 runs to 15 residues. Germline values: CDR1 MDHEN, CDR2 SYDVKM. The V end was cut by 6 bases, the J end by 0 bases, with 9 bases between. The CDR3 reads CASRAGRSYNSPLHF. The CDR3, as DNA: TGTGCCAGCAGAGCGGGCCGCTCCTATAATTCACCCCTCCACTTT.

V usage is TRBV29-1 and J usage is TRBJ2-7; TRBD2 aligns across 8 bases. V was clipped by 3 bases and J by 0 bases; unmatched bases: 4. The CDR3 consists of 14 residues. Germline V lookup: CDR1 SQVTM, CDR2 ANQGSEA. CDR3 nucleotides: TGCAGCGTTGATTTACGGGAGGGCTCCTACGAGCAGTACTTC. Its translation is CSVDLREGSYEQYF.

The rearrangement uses TRBV5-4 and TRBJ1-5; perhaps TRBD1 as D (5 bases). The CDR3 is 15 residues long. The germline CDR1 and CDR2 sequences are SGHNT and YYREEE (reference sequence). The V end was cut by 0 bases, the J end by 2 bases, with 9 bases between. DNA for the CDR3: TGTGCCAGCAGCTTGGGGGGCAGGGGCAATCAGCCCCAGCATTTT. Its protein is CASSLGGRGNQPQHF.

The rearrangement uses TRBV4-3 and TRBJ2-2, with 12 nucleotides matching TRBD2. J was trimmed by 5 bases and V by 4 bases; bases with no gene match: 5. Germline CDR1 reads LGHNA; CDR2 reads YSLEER. CDR3 size: 16 residues. CDR3 nucleotides: TGCGCCAGCAGCCTGTTAGGACTAGCGGGGACCGGGGAGCTGTTTTTT. It is translated as CASSLLGLAGTGELFF.

V and J are TRBV6-5 and TRBJ1-2, with D possibly TRBD1 on 6 matching bases. Trimming removed 5 bases at V and 2 bases at J, with 12 bases between. The length of the CDR3 is 14 residues. The germline V gene encodes CDR1 MNHEY and CDR2 SVGAGI. The DNA of the CDR3 is TGTGCCAGCAGTATACAGGGATCCAACTATGGCTACACCTTC. It translates to CASSIQGSNYGYTF.

The chain combines TRBV20-1 with TRBJ1-1; no clear D gene. This CDR3 has 11 amino acids. Trimming cost V 5 bases and J 10 bases, with 14 bases left between them. The germline V gene has CDR1 DFQATT and CDR2 SNEGSKA (reference sequence). CDR3: CSARSGRGAFF. For the CDR3, the DNA is TGCAGTGCTCGATCCGGGAGAGGAGCTTTCTTT.

V usage is TRBV29-1 and J usage is TRBJ1-1; 7 bases fit TRBD1. V shed 7 bases and J 5 bases; nucleotides not matched to a gene: 4. Germline V gives CDR1 SQVTM, CDR2 ANQGSEA. The CDR3 consists of 11 residues. The CDR3 nucleotides are TGCAGCGCTGCGGACAGGACTGAAGCTTTCTTT. This gives the protein CSAADRTEAFF.

The V and J genes are TRBV30 and TRBJ1-2; weak D call: TRBD1 (6 bases). The V gene lost 1 base and the J gene lost 4 bases, with 10 bases spanning the gap. From germline, CDR1 is GTSNPN and CDR2 SVGIG (reference sequence). The CDR3 is made up of 13 amino acids. The CDR3, as DNA: TGTGCCTGGAGTGCCCCACAGGGCTATGGCTACACCTTC. Its translation: CAWSAPQGYGYTF. Filled out from reference TRBV30 and TRBJ1-2, the complete variable domain reads SQTIHQWPATLVQPVGSPLSLECTVEGTSNPNLYWYRQAAGRGLQLLFYSVGIGQISSEVPQNLSASRPQDRQFILSSKKLLLSDSGFYLCAWSAPQGYGYTFGSGTRLTVV.